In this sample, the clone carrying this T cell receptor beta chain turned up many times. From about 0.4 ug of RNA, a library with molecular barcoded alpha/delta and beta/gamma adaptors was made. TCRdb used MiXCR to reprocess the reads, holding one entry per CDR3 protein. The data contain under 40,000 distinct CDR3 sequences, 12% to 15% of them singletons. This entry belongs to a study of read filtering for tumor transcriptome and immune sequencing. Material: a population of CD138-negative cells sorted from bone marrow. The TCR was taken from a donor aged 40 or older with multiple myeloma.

This chain's CDR3 is CASSLSETQYF. CDR3 coding DNA: TGTGCCAGCAGCTTATCCGAGACCCAGTACTTC. V and J are TRBV11-2 and TRBJ2-5; D is ambiguous. Trimming shortened V by 2 bases and J by 5 bases, and 3 bases separated the two germline ends. The CDR3 has 11 amino acids. CDR1 SGHAT and CDR2 FQNNGV come from the germline V gene.